The entry below gives a single T cell receptor beta chain sequence along with its context. From germline, CDR1 is MDHEN and CDR2 SYDVKM. CDR3 length equals 14 residues. V was clipped by 2 bases and J by 5 bases, with 10 bases between them. In the authors' workflow: Amplification from reference gene primers served as the basis for estimated nucleated cell counts. The repertoire was sequenced with immunoSEQ multiplex PCR; TCRdb's copy has only in-frame clones and lacks some. That table gives V, J and clone size, and the DNA gave D and trimming. The sample yields around 100,000 clones, around 83% seen once. The sample originates from a study of blood T cell repertoires in COVID-19. About the study: PBMCs, B-cell-depleted T cells, or T cells were the source of the cDNA or gDNA that made up the material.

The sequenced sample consisted of peripheral blood. The TCR sequence derives from a man aged 65 to 85 with acute or convalescent COVID-19. This chain connects TRBV28 to TRBJ1-5; possible D gene TRBD1, 5 bases. CDR3 DNA sequence: TGTGCCAGCAGTTTACTGACAGATTATCAGCCCCAGCATTTT. As protein: CASSLLTDYQPQHF.